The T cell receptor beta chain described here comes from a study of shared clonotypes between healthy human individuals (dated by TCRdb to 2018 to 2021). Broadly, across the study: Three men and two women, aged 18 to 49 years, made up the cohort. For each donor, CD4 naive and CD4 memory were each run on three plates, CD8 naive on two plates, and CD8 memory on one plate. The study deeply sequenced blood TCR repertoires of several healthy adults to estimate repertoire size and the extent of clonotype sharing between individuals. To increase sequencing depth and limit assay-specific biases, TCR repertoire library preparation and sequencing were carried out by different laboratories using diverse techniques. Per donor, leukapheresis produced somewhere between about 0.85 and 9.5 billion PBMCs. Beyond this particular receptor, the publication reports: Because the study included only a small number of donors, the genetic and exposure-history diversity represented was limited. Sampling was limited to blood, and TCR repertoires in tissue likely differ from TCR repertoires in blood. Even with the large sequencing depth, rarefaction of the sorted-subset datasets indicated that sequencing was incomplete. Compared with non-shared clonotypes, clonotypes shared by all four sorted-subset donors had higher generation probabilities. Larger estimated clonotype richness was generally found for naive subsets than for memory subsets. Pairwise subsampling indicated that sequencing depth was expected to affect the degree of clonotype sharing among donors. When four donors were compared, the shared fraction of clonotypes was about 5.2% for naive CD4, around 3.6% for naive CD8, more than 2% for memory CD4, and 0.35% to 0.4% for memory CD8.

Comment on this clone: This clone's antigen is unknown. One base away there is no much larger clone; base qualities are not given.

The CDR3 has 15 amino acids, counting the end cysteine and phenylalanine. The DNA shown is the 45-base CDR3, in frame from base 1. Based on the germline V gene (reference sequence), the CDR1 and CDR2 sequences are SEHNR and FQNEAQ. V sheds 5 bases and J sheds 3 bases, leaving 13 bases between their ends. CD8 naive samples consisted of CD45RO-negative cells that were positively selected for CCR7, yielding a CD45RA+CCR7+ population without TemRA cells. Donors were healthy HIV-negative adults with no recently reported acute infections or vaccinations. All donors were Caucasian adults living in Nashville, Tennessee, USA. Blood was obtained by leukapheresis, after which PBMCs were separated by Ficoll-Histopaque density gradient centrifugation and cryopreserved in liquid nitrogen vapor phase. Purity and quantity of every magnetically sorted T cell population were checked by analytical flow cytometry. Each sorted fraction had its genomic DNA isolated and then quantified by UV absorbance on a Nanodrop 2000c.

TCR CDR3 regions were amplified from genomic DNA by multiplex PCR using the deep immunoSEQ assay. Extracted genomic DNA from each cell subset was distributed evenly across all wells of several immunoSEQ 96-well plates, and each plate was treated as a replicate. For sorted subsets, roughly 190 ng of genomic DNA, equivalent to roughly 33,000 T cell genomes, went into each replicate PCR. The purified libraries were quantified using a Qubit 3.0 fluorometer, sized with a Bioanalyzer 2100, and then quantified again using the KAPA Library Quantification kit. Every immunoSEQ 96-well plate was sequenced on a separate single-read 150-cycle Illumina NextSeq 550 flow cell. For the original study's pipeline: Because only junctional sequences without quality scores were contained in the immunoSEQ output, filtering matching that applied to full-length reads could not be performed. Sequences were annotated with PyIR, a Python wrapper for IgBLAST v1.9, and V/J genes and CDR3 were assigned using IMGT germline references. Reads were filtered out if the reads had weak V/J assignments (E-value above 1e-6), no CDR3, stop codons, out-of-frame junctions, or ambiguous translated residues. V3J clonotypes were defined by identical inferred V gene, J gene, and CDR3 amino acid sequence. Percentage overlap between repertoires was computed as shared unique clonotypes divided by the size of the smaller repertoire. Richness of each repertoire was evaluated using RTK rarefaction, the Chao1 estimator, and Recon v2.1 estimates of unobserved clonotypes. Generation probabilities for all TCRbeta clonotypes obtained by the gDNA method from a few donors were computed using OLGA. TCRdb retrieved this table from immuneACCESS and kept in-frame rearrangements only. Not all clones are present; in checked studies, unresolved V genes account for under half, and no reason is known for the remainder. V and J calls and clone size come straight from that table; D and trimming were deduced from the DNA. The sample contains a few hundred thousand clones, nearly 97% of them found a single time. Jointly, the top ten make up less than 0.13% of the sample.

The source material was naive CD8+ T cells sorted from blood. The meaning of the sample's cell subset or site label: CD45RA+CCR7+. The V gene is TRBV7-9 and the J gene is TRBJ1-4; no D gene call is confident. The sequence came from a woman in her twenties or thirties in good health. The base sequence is TGTGCCAGCAGCCCCCTCATGGAAGCTAATGAAAAACTGTTTTTT. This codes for CASSPLMEANEKLFF.